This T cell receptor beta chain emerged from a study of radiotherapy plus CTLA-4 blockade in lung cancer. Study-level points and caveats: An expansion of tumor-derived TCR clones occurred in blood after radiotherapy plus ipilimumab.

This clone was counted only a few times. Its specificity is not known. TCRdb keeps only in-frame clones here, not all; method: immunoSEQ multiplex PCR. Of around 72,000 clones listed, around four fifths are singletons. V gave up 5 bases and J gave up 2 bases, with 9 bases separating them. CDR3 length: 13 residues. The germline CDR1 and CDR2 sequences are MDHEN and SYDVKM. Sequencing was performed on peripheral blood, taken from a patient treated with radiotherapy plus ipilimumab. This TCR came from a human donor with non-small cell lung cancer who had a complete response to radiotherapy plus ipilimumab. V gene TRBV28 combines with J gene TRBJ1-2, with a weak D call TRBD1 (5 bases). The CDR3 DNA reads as TGTGCCAGCAGTCCCAGGGAGAACTATGGCTACACCTTC. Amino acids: CASSPRENYGYTF.